Below, one TCR beta chain is given with its context. Its antigen remains unidentified. Base qualities are not at hand, and no much larger clone is one base apart. Library preparation was by the immunoSEQ multiplex PCR assay. A mixture of 60 forward primers for TCR Vbeta segments and 13 reverse primers for TCR Jbeta segments was used in the multiplex PCR. A multiplex PCR assay on genomic DNA amplified the CDR3 region of rearranged TCR beta genes. The amplified TCR beta libraries were sequenced on the Illumina HiSeq System as 87-base-pair reads. As for the authors' bioinformatics: In a later analysis, tens of millions of unique TCR beta chains were counted across the 500 to 850 repertoires, and about 9.9 million of these chains were shared by at least two donors. Raw reads were error-corrected and collapsed into unique sequences with a nearest-neighbor algorithm that merged closely related sequences to remove PCR and sequencing errors. CDR3 sequences were aligned to IMGT reference sequences to assign V, D and J gene segments. For a sequence to be retained, a match of at least six nucleotides was required to both a V gene segment and a J gene segment. A rearrangement was called productive if the CDR3 had no stop codons and remained in frame with V and J, and every other rearrangement was called non-productive. CDR3 was defined according to IMGT convention as the region running from the second conserved V-encoded cysteine to the conserved J-encoded phenylalanine. The earlier analysis of fewer than 750 of the donors excluded sequences that lacked an unambiguous match to a single V gene segment. In an earlier analysis of approximately 560 of the donors, a V segment was called functional when productive rearrangements were above 56.7%, and segregating when the standard deviation between donors exceeded 5%. A statistical classification framework was built to diagnose cytomegalovirus status from the catalog of TCR beta chain sequences. In a later analysis, V and J genes were assigned by comparing TCR nucleotide sequences against IMGT/GENE-DB human TR gene sequences. The TCRdist pipeline was used in a later analysis to assign CDR3 sequences and most-parsimonious VDJ recombination scenarios. In a later analysis, every TCR beta chain was defined by the combination of its CDR3 amino acid sequence and its V-gene family, and reads without a unique V-gene family were dropped. As a way to deal with suspected cross-contamination and a sequencing artifact, a later analysis dropped roughly 620 nucleotide sequences that were highly shared and had low generation probability. For each public chain, a later analysis derived a clonal expansion index from normalized ranks of inferred template counts within each repertoire. In a later analysis, generation probabilities were computed using a VDJ recombination model fitted to out-of-frame rearrangements, and the results were checked against IGoR. In a later analysis, TCR-TCR, TCR-HLA and TCR-CMV co-occurrence was scored with hypergeometric tests, and a repertoire-size bias correction was applied to TCR pairs. To estimate false discovery rates, a later analysis permuted the HLA or CMV assignments 20 times. A later analysis grouped co-occurring TCRs with DBSCAN, adding TCRdist sequence similarity when clustering within HLA-allele-positive subsets. Co-occurrence clustering excluded repertoires with fewer than 30,000 or more than 120,000 public chains, plus five with anomalous nucleotide sharing. The immuneACCESS repertoire file appears here via TCRdb, limited to in-frame rearrangements. These files lack a portion of the clones; in checked studies, under half of the deficit traces to unresolved V genes, and the cause of the others is not known. V and J calls and clone size come straight from that table; D and trimming were deduced from the DNA. The sample table lists 150,000 to 200,000 clones, approximately 88% of them with a count of one. Of the sample, about 0.26% falls within the top ten clones.

In total, approximately 690 healthy bone marrow donors made up the cohort. At the time of sampling, all cohort members were nominally healthy, though unrecorded immune exposures were likely present. The donor tested CMV seronegative, placing the donor among the roughly 340 seronegative members of the cohort. A peripheral blood sample was provided by each donor, and peripheral blood mononuclear cells were used for TCR beta sequencing. Genomic DNA was extracted from the blood cell samples with the Qiagen DNeasy Blood Extraction Kit. Measured from the cysteine to the phenylalanine, the CDR3 is 14 residues long. The retained sequence is limited to the CDR3, 42 bases, with the frame set at the first base. The sample originates from a study of cytomegalovirus exposure and HLA in healthy donors listed by TCRdb under 2017. Notes on the research overall: An earlier analysis of approximately 550 of the donors reported 276 Gb of sequence data and 120 million or so unique TCR beta sequences from 190 million or so T cells. Roughly 300 gigabases of sequencing data and tens of millions of unique TCR sequences were included in an early release covering about 700 HLA-typed donors. Of the 350 to 400 genotyped donors, about 84% fell in the genetic ancestry cluster associated with self-reported Caucasian donors. The study was designed to test whether signatures of past pathogen exposure could be identified by cataloging public T cell receptors. The T cell repertoires of about 700 subjects were profiled by immunosequencing and related to cytomegalovirus serostatus. In addition to the first cohort of approximately 670 subjects, a separate validation cohort of 100 to 150 different subjects was used. The study combined high-throughput TCR immunosequencing, statistical association of individual TCRs with disease status, and machine learning to predict cytomegalovirus infection status. A later analysis re-analyzed previously published TCR beta repertoires from 650 to 800 donors and added high-resolution HLA genotyping to study TCR occurrence patterns. Rather than drawing on any new phenotypic data, the later analysis identified candidate immune exposures from TCR beta sequences and the way those sequences occurred across donors. To decide whether each TCR beta V gene segment behaved as functional or pseudogenic, an earlier analysis of some 600 of the donors relied on high-throughput TCR beta sequencing. Donor age, sex, ethnicity and CMV serostatus were compiled alongside the repertoire data. In a later genetic analysis, genome-wide SNP genotypes for about three fifths of the roughly 670 donors were used, and that subset was treated as a discovery cohort. Every discovery cohort repertoire had been produced on one sequencing platform. Both class I and class II loci were covered by HLA typing, at four-digit resolution. Typing coverage varied by locus: roughly 629-630 donors for A, B, C, DRB1 and DQB1; 500 to 550 for DQA1; about 590 for DPA1; 450 to 480 for DPB1. A handful of DR-DQ haplotypes were treated as single units for association and clustering because of strong linkage in the cohort. Across roughly 420 genotyped donors of the cohort, an average of about 200,000 unique TCR beta nucleotide sequences per donor were sequenced, and 15% to 20% of those sequences were non-productive. Beyond this particular receptor, the publication reports: V-gene and J-gene trimming of TCR beta chains was associated with a missense DCLRE1C variant in a later genetic analysis, and the association was replicated in an independent cohort. A cluster of highly shared sequence variants was judged likely to be a technical artifact of the sequencing pipeline. In vitro tests confirmed that a few of the cytomegalovirus-associated TCR beta chains recognize cytomegalovirus antigens. The 87-base-pair reads could not distinguish some IMGT-functional V segments, including TRBV6-2 and TRBV6-3, so those segments were excluded. Presence/absence analyses assumed roughly uniform sequencing depth across donors, an assumption that may not hold. In an earlier analysis of some 500 of the donors, most TCR beta V segments appeared in productive rearrangements about 90% or about 30% of the time, broadly matching IMGT annotations. When HLA alleles, especially DR and DQ, strongly co-occurred, attributing TCR associations to individual alleles was difficult. The only immune exposure information available for the cohort was CMV serostatus. The classifier was reported to diagnose cytomegalovirus status with high specificity and sensitivity in both the original cohort and the validation cohort. The earlier analysis of approximately 560 of the donors excluded seventeen rarely observed V segments, including chromosome 9 orphons, because counts were too low. This cohort had only TCR beta chains sequenced, and the lack of alpha or paired-chain data limited which features could be detected. Because HLA typing was unavailable for some donors at each locus, only the typed subset was used in association tests. The study gave a list of about 150 TCR beta chains associated with cytomegalovirus. While some public TCRs were present in many individuals, most TCR sequences turned up only very rarely across donors. According to a later analysis, parvovirus B19, influenza, CMV and Epstein-Barr virus appeared linked to several top co-occurrence clusters. In a later analysis, some 18,000 TCR beta sequences were associated with specific HLA alleles at a false discovery rate of 0.05. The authors suggested that the approach could potentially be generalized to other disease states and immunological phenotypes. A later analysis found that HLA-associated TCR beta chains were more clonally expanded and had lower generation probabilities than equally common non-associated chains. A further reported finding was that TCR beta sequences accurately predicted the HLA-A and HLA-B alleles for most subjects in the first cohort. A later genetic analysis reported fewer N-insertions in productive TCRs among donors in an Asian-associated ancestry cluster than the roughly 690-donor mean. Correlated functional status among segregating V segments might reflect linkage disequilibrium, but an unknown experimental factor could not be ruled out. In a later analysis, the rate of TCR association differed among HLA loci, with DRB1 alleles having the most associated TCRs and HLA-C alleles having the fewest. According to a later analysis, most CMV-associated TCR beta chains appeared to be HLA-restricted, and the HLA associations seemed to be driven largely by CMV exposure.

The TCR was taken from a boy between 10 and 17 years old in good health and CMV-seronegative. The chain is made from TRBV21-1 and TRBJ1-5; the table's D gene call, TRBD1, was not cross checked with the DNA. TRBV21-1 is labeled a pseudogene. Input material: PBMCs. The DNA sequence is given as TGTGCCAGCAGCCAGGCATATAGCAATCAGCCCCAGCATTTT. This codes for CASSQAYSNQPQHF.